A selection of T cell receptor beta chains follows, all from one sample in a study of metastatic and nonmetastatic thyroid tumors. With MiXCR, TCRdb reprocessed the PCR reads. The sample lists roughly 33,000 clones; more than 15% were seen once. Sequencing was done on a sample of blood. Every receptor here comes from a female donor with papillary thyroid cancer or a benign thyroid nodule (not recorded which). Some clones in this sample may be carry-over from other donors' samples. CDR3s include the opening cysteine and the closing phenylalanine or tryptophan. The order of the fields is clone size, J gene, V gene, D gene, CDR3 DNA, CDR3 protein. A D gene is named only where the DNA matches it firmly. Not all rows give a size; the values are once, few, many and, for expanded clones, a class.

>many|TRBJ1-2|TRBV10-1|-
TGCGCCAGCAGTGAGTCCTACAACTATGGCTACACCTTC
CASSESYNYGYTF
>many|TRBJ2-6|TRBV12-3/TRBV12-4|-
TGTGCCAGCAGTTTAGCGGGAAGTCGGGAGAAAGCGTCTTCTGGGGCCAACGTCCTGACTTTC
CASSLAGSREKASSGANVLTF
>-|TRBJ2-2|TRBV6-1|TRBD1
TGTGCCAGCAGTGTCGTGACAGGGGCGGTCGGGGAGCTGTTTTTT
CASSVVTGAVGELFF
>many|TRBJ2-3|TRBV6-1|TRBD2
TGTGCCAGCAGGAGACTAGCGGATACAGATACGCAGTATTTT
CASRRLADTDTQYF
>many|TRBJ1-5|TRBV6-2/TRBV6-3|-
TGTGCCAGCAGTTACTCATTCGCGGGCAATCAGCCCCAGCATTTT
CASSYSFAGNQPQHF
>many|TRBJ2-2|TRBV2|-
TGTGCCAGCAGTGGGGCGGACCCGAACACCGGGGAGCTGTTTTTT
CASSGADPNTGELFF
>many|TRBJ2-1|TRBV6-2/TRBV6-3|TRBD2
TGTGCCACCGGGCGTAGCGGGACCCCCGGGGAGCAGTTCTTC
CATGRSGTPGEQFF
>-|TRBJ1-2|TRBV5-1|TRBD1
TGCGCCAGCAGCTTAGGGACAGGGGAGAACTATGGCTACACCTTC
CASSLGTGENYGYTF
>many|TRBJ1-2|TRBV11-2|TRBD1
TGTGCCAGCAGCTTAGAGGCCGGGACAGGGAATGGCTACACCTTC
CASSLEAGTGNGYTF
>many|TRBJ1-5|TRBV28|TRBD1
TGTGCCAGCAGTTTATATCCCGAAGGGGGCGGAAATCAGCCCCAGCATTTT
CASSLYPEGGGNQPQHF
>few|TRBJ1-3|TRBV19|-
TGTGCCAGTAGTGTAACAGGAGCTGGAAACACCATATATTTT
CASSVTGAGNTIYF
>many|TRBJ2-6|TRBV9|TRBD2
TGTGCCAGCAGCGCTAGCGGGAGTTTCGGGGCCAACGTCCTGACTTTC
CASSASGSFGANVLTF
>many|TRBJ1-6|TRBV12-3/TRBV12-4|TRBD1
TGTGCCAGCAGTACCTCGGGGGACAGACATAATTCACCCCTCCACTTT
CASSTSGDRHNSPLHF
>-|TRBJ2-1|TRBV7-9|-
TGTGCCAGCAGCTTAGTGCAGGTTATGAATGAGCAGTTCTTC
CASSLVQVMNEQFF
>many|TRBJ2-3|TRBV19|-
TGTGCCAGTAGTATAGTCTCTAGCACAGATACGCAATATTTT
CASSIVSSTDTQYF
>many|TRBJ2-3|TRBV28|-
TGTGCCAGTCATGGAACAGATACGCAGTATTTT
CASHGTDTQYF
>many|TRBJ2-7|TRBV20-1|TRBD2
TGCAGTGCTAACCCACGGGACTACCTCTACGAGCAGTACTTC
CSANPRDYLYEQYF
>many|TRBJ2-2|TRBV24-1|-
TGTGCCACCAGTGATTTATCCAGTCCGTCCGGGGAGCTGTTTTTT
CATSDLSSPSGELFF
>-|TRBJ1-2|TRBV6-2/TRBV6-3|TRBD1
TGTGCCAGCAGTGAGACAGGGTTTGTCTATGGCTACACCTTC
CASSETGFVYGYTF
>many|TRBJ2-2|TRBV19|-
TGTGCCAGTAGTATTCGGGGGAGCTGGAACACCGGGGAGCTGTTTTTT
CASSIRGSWNTGELFF
>-|TRBJ2-1|TRBV2|-
TGTGCCAGCAGGGGTACAGTGGGCGAGGAACAGAATGAGCAGTTCTTC
CASRGTVGEEQNEQFF
>many|TRBJ2-1|TRBV3-2|-
TGTGCCAGCAGCCAAGGTTTGGGACAGGGGTTATACAATGAGCAGTTCTTC
CASSQGLGQGLYNEQFF
>many|TRBJ1-5|TRBV6-1|TRBD1
TGTGCCAGCAGCCCGACAGGGCACAATCAGCCCCAGCATTTT
CASSPTGHNQPQHF
>many|TRBJ1-5|TRBV4-1|-
TGCGCCAGCAGCCAAGAGCGGGCTAAAAACCGGGGCAATCAGCCCCAGCATTTT
CASSQERAKNRGNQPQHF
>many|TRBJ2-1|TRBV29-1|TRBD1
TGCAGCGGCAAGACACCGGGACAGGGAGCCAATGAGCAGTTCTTC
CSGKTPGQGANEQFF
>-|TRBJ1-5|TRBV4-3|-
TGCGCCAGCAGCCAGGACATGCCGGACAGCTATAGCAATCAGCCCCAGCATTTT
CASSQDMPDSYSNQPQHF
>many|TRBJ2-2|TRBV20-1|-
TGCAGTGCTGGTGTCCGAGAAAAACAGAACCCGAACACCGGGGAGCTGTTTTTT
CSAGVREKQNPNTGELFF
>many|TRBJ2-1|TRBV19|TRBD1
TGTGCCAGTGGAGACCGGACAGGCAATTCCTACAATGAGCAGTTCTTC
CASGDRTGNSYNEQFF
>-|TRBJ2-7|TRBV5-1|-
TGCGCCAGCAGCCCTCAGGGGGGATCCTACGAGCAGTACTTC
CASSPQGGSYEQYF
>many|TRBJ2-3|TRBV11-2|-
TGTGCCAGCAGCTTAATATCTAGCGATCCAGATACGCAGTATTTT
CASSLISSDPDTQYF
>once|TRBJ2-1|TRBV20-1|TRBD1
TGCAGTGCTCCCCGGGACAGACTGTACGGGGAGCGGTTCTTC
CSAPRDRLYGERFF